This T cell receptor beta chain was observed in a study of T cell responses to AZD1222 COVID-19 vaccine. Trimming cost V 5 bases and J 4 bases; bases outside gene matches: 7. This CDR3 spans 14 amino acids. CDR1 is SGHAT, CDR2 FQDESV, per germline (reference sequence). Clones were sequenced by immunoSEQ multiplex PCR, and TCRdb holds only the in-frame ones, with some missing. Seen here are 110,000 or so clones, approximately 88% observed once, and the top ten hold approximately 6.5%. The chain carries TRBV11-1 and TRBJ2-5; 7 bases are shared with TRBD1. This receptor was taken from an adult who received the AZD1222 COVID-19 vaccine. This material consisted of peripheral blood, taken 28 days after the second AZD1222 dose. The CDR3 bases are TGTGCCAGCAGCAGGGGGACAGCCCGAGAGACCCAGTACTTC. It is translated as CASSRGTARETQYF.